The rows below give T cell receptor beta chains drawn from one sample of a study of cytomegalovirus exposure and HLA in healthy donors. Here immunoSEQ multiplex PCR was the method, and the copy in TCRdb shows in-frame clones only, minus some. The sample has about 190,000 clones, 75% to 80% seen once. The sequencing input was PBMCs. The source is a woman in her thirties in good health and CMV-seropositive. Each CDR3 is given without its conserved first and last residue.

cdr3_aa | v_call
ASSLRQGEENEQF | TRBV4-1
ASSLGGLLNEQF | TRBV14
ASSIERGGPYEQY | TRBV19
ASSPSVYRDSQPGTQY | TRBV7-9
ASSFETGPNTGELF | TRBV28
ASSLGLAGGPDTQY | TRBV11-2
ASSPRGGPYEQY | TRBV19
ATSTGRRGTVTQY | TRBV15
ASTRGGSGYYEQY | TRBV2
ASSLESVAGEQY | TRBV11-2
ASSQDRVRTDTQY | TRBV5-1
ASSLNRAPSIQY | TRBV28
ASNRGIGTEAF | TRBV19
ASSPGTGNEKLF | TRBV5-1
ASSLAGGPLEQY | TRBV14
ASSAGQGVNYGYT | TRBV25-1
ASRQGATETQY | TRBV7-9
SAKAGLGYT | TRBV20-1
ASAFKGGGNNEQF | TRBV6-4
ASSDTGGYGYT | TRBV5-4
ASSNRDGLF | TRBV27
ASSLGTGAGELF | TRBV11-2
ASTLALGQGGGNQPQH | TRBV19
ASSEMGLRDTGELF | TRBV25-1
ASSQGGDRGSYNEQF | TRBV4-2
TTGGDTQY | TRBV7-9
ASSLAGFMNTEAF | TRBV11-2
ASSRQGNEKLF | TRBV13
ASSQSPSDSRPQH | TRBV16
ASSIRTDNEQF | TRBV19
ASSLLAVSYNEQF | TRBV7-2
SVGGSIWDPSSYEQY | TRBV29-1
ASSIQGALTGELF | TRBV7-2